What follows are 15 T cell receptor beta chains derived from one specimen sequenced in a study of blood T cells in healthy people across ages. It was with a sample-barcoded 5' primer and a J-beta primer mix that a second PCR of roughly 7 to 12 cycles was run. TCRdb redid the calling of the 5' RACE reads with MiXCR, one entry per CDR3 protein. This sample has 1.2 million to 1.5 million distinct CDR3 sequences, with about 43% found just once. Sequenced input: blood. These receptors were taken from a woman aged 18-29 years in good health.

CDR3 sequence (DNA): TGTGCCTGGAGGCCCCGGGACAGATATAATTCACCCCTCCACTTT. Its translation is CAWRPRDRYNSPLHF. The chain couples TRBV30 to TRBJ1-6; 7 bases line up with TRBD1. CDR3 length: 15 amino acids. Germline V gene sequence: CDR1 GTSNPN, CDR2 SVGIG (reference sequence). V dropped 3 bases and J dropped 4; count of bases not matched to a gene: 6.

The gene calls are TRBV27 and TRBJ2-4; D assignment may be TRBD1 or TRBD2 (5 bases each). V lost 6 bases and J lost 0, with 15 bases in between. Germline lookup yields CDR1 MNHEY and CDR2 SMNVEV (reference sequence). This CDR3 comprises 16 residues. This CDR3 reads CASRPPGPLAKNIQYF. CDR3 nucleotides: TGTGCCAGCAGACCGCCGGGACCTCTAGCCAAAAACATTCAGTACTTC.

There are a few counts of this clonotype. This sequence joins TRBV29-1 and TRBJ1-1; no definite D call. V lost 4 bases and J lost 6, with 12 bases in between. Germline lookup yields CDR1 SQVTM and CDR2 ANQGSEA. The CDR3 consists of 12 residues. The CDR3 loop reads CSVVGKSPEAFF. The DNA for the CDR3 is TGCAGCGTTGTGGGGAAGTCCCCTGAAGCTTTCTTT.

This chain uses TRBV7-2 with TRBJ2-1; 9 bases are shared with TRBD2. Losses at the gene ends were 5 bases for V and 9 bases for J; bases not matched to a gene: 8. Germline V gene lookup returns CDR1 SGHTA and CDR2 FQGNSA. The length of the CDR3 is 14 residues. The chain's CDR3 is CASSVDSGSSEQFF. CDR3 bases: TGTGCCAGCAGCGTGGATAGCGGGAGTTCTGAGCAGTTCTTC.

This sequence joins TRBV6-1 and TRBJ2-5; 8 bases map to TRBD1. The CDR3 sequence is 14 residues long. Germline-derived CDR1 and CDR2 are MNHNS and SASEGT. The CDR3 nucleotides read TGTACATACAAAACCGACAGGGGCGAAGAGACCCAGTACTTC. It codes for CTYKTDRGEETQYF.

The chain is built from TRBV10-3 and TRBJ2-1; 9 bases align to TRBD2. Trimming took 8 bases from V and 5 from J; bases not matched to a gene: 7. In germline, CDR1 is ENHRY, CDR2 SYGVKD. This CDR3 has 14 amino acids. CDR3 nucleotides: TGTGCCATCTCGAGCGGGAGGCTTAACAATGAGCAGTTCTTC. Translation gives CAISSGRLNNEQFF.

This clonotype was detected a few times. The chain employs TRBV27 and TRBJ2-1; 10 positions agree with TRBD2. There are 11 residues in the CDR3. Germline V lookup: CDR1 MNHEY, CDR2 SMNVEV (reference sequence). In DNA, the CDR3 is TGTGTGAGCGGGGGGGGGAGTGAGCAGTTCTTC. The encoded protein is CVSGGGSEQFF.

V is TRBV12-3 or TRBV12-4 and J is TRBJ1-6; 7 bases map to TRBD1. The CDR3 has 14 amino acids. The junction had 8 bases not matched to a gene; V was cut back by 6 bases and J by 9 bases. CDR3 amino acids: CASRTTGVGSPLHF. CDR3 DNA: TGTGCCAGCAGGACCACAGGGGTGGGTTCACCCCTCCACTTT.

This clonotype has a handful of counts. The chain carries TRBV7-8 and TRBJ1-1; D remains ambiguous. This CDR3 is 15 amino acids long. Trimming removed 5 bases from V and 1 base from J, with 14 bases in between. From germline, CDR1 is SGHVS and CDR2 FQNEAQ. The CDR3 nucleotides read TGTGCCAGCAGCCTCAACGGACCAACGAACACTGAAGCTTTCTTT. Its protein product is CASSLNGPTNTEAFF.

This chain joins TRBV4-2 and TRBJ2-3; D is uncertain. This CDR3 comprises 15 residues. The V and J ends lost 4 bases and 6 bases respectively, with 17 bases between them. Germline V gives CDR1 LGHNA, CDR2 YNFKEQ. DNA for the CDR3: TGTGCCAGCAGCCTCTCGCCAGGCGAGCTGGATACGCAGTATTTT. Protein sequence: CASSLSPGELDTQYF.

There are a few counts of this clonotype. The chain recombines TRBV20-1 with TRBJ1-5; no clear D gene. Trimming shortened V by 5 bases and J by 5 bases, and 13 bases separated the two germline ends. CDR1 DFQATT and CDR2 SNEGSKA come from the germline V gene (reference sequence). The CDR3 is 13 residues long. CDR3 region: CSAPGRGDQPQHF. CDR3 bases: TGCAGTGCTCCAGGACGGGGTGATCAGCCCCAGCATTTT.

The V and J genes are TRBV2 and TRBJ1-5; 8 bases map to TRBD1. The CDR3 length is 16 residues. Losses at the gene ends were 6 bases for V and 2 bases for J; bases not matched to a gene: 9. CDR1 and CDR2 from the germline V gene are SNHLY and FYNNEI. The CDR3 coding sequence is TGTGCCAGCAGGCTACAGGGGGGCGCGGGCAATCAGCCCCAGCATTTT. Translation: CASRLQGGAGNQPQHF.

J is TRBJ1-2 and V is TRBV6-5; 8 bases line up with TRBD1. The CDR3 contains 14 residues. The germline CDR1 and CDR2 sequences are MNHEY and SVGAGI. The ends lost 6 bases at V and 4 bases at J; junction bases unmatched: 7. This CDR3 reads CASRHGQGSYGYTF. The CDR3 DNA is TGTGCCAGCAGACACGGACAGGGTAGCTATGGCTACACCTTC.

This clonotype came up a few times. V and J are TRBV27 and TRBJ2-3; 7 nucleotides agree with TRBD2. V lost 3 bases and J lost 7; bases outside the gene matches: 10. Germline CDR1 MNHEY, CDR2 SMNVEV (reference sequence). This CDR3 has 15 residues. Written as DNA, the CDR3 is TGTGCCAGCAGTTTTGGGGCGGGGGTCGGAAATACGCAGTATTTT. Translated: CASSFGAGVGNTQYF.

The V and J genes are TRBV3-1 and TRBJ1-5; D uncertain. Germline lookup yields CDR1 LGHDT and CDR2 YNNKEL (reference sequence). The CDR3 is 12 residues long. V lost 10 bases and J lost 2, with 9 bases in between. The CDR3 region has the DNA TGTGCCACCGTGAGAGGCAATCAGCCCCAGCATTTT. It specifies CATVRGNQPQHF.